These T cell receptor beta chains were read from a single sample in a study of beta chain features in type 1 diabetes. Data came from immunoSEQ multiplex PCR; TCRdb stores just in-frame clones and leaves some out. The data contain around 690,000 clones, around 11% of them singletons. The sequenced sample was naive CD4+ T cells from blood. Receptors originate from a man aged 25-40 years with type 1 diabetes. Both conserved end residues are part of each CDR3. D genes are given only for firm matches. Expanded clones get a size class; other rows say once, few or many, or leave the size out.

.	TRBV7-7	.	TRBJ1-1	CASSLEVDTEAFF	TGTGCTAGCAGCTTAGAAGTGGACACTGAAGCTTTCTTT
few	TRBV27	.	TRBJ1-1	CASSFGTEAFF	TGTGCCAGCAGTTTCGGCACTGAAGCTTTCTTT
.	TRBV4-2	.	TRBJ1-3	CASSQAVTGNTIYF	TGTGCCAGCAGCCAAGCTGTGACTGGAAACACCATATATTTT
.	TRBV7-9	.	TRBJ1-1	CASSLEGFNTEAFF	TGTGCCAGCAGCTTAGAAGGGTTTAACACTGAAGCTTTCTTT
.	TRBV30	.	TRBJ2-3	CACGTGITDTQYF	TGTGCCTGCGGGACGGGAATCACAGATACGCAGTATTTT
few	TRBV29-1	.	TRBJ2-1	CSVDRTTGYNEQFF	TGCAGCGTTGACCGGACTACCGGATACAATGAGCAGTTCTTC
few	TRBV27	.	TRBJ2-7	CASSKRGLGVYEQYF	TGTGCCAGCTCTAAACGGGGCCTCGGGGTCTACGAGCAGTACTTC
.	TRBV7-2	.	TRBJ1-2	CASMRRGNNYGYTF	TGTGCCAGCATGAGGCGAGGGAACAACTATGGCTACACCTTC
.	TRBV28	.	TRBJ1-2	CASSFPGSYTF	TGTGCCAGCAGTTTCCCGGGATCCTACACCTTC
few	TRBV27	.	TRBJ2-4	CASSFLAKNIQYF	TGTGCCAGCAGTTTTTTAGCCAAAAACATTCAGTACTTC
few	TRBV29-1	TRBD1	TRBJ2-3	CSVVGQGADTQYF	TGCAGCGTTGTTGGGCAGGGGGCGGATACGCAGTATTTT
few	TRBV18	.	TRBJ2-5	CASSPPRLQETQYF	TGTGCCAGCTCACCTCCCCGGCTTCAAGAGACCCAGTACTTC
.	TRBV5-1	TRBD1	TRBJ2-7	CASSLVGTGAGDDEQYF	TGCGCCAGCAGCTTGGTTGGGACAGGGGCCGGAGACGACGAGCAGTACTTC
few	TRBV4-2	.	TRBJ1-2	CASSQGAAGTNYGYTF	TGTGCCAGCAGCCAAGGGGCGGCAGGGACTAACTATGGCTACACCTTC
few	TRBV5-6	.	TRBJ1-1	CASSLEGKGTEAFF	TGTGCCAGCAGCTTGGAAGGGAAGGGCACTGAAGCTTTCTTT
.	TRBV10-3	TRBD1	TRBJ1-2	CAIRGQTNYGYTF	TGTGCCATCAGGGGACAGACTAACTATGGCTACACCTTC
.	TRBV2	TRBD1	TRBJ1-2	CASRGQGYYGYTF	TGTGCCAGCAGGGGACAGGGATACTATGGCTACACCTTC
.	TRBV18	.	TRBJ2-7	CASSEGSYEQYF	TGTGCCAGCTCAGAAGGCTCCTACGAGCAGTACTTC
.	TRBV29-1	TRBD1	TRBJ2-2	CSVARGQGTGELFF	TGCAGCGTTGCCAGGGGACAGGGCACCGGGGAGCTGTTTTTT
.	TRBV9	.	TRBJ2-6	CASSVDGSGANVLTF	TGTGCCAGCAGCGTTGACGGCTCTGGGGCCAACGTCCTGACTTTC
.	TRBV9	.	TRBJ2-1	CASSVDGAYNEQFF	TGTGCCAGCAGCGTAGACGGGGCATACAATGAGCAGTTCTTC
.	TRBV25-1	.	TRBJ2-5	CASKYQETQYF	TGTGCCAGCAAGTACCAAGAGACCCAGTACTTC
.	TRBV4-3	.	TRBJ2-5	CASSQDTGAVQTQYF	TGCGCCAGCAGCCAAGATACCGGGGCGGTTCAGACCCAGTACTTC
.	TRBV4-3	TRBD1	TRBJ1-5	CASSQEVGQGLAGNQPQHF	TGCGCCAGCAGCCAAGAGGTGGGACAGGGGTTGGCCGGGAATCAGCCCCAGCATTTT
.	TRBV28	.	TRBJ2-7	CASSVGYEQYF	TGTGCCAGCAGTGTGGGATACGAGCAGTACTTC
.	TRBV7-7	TRBD1	TRBJ2-5	CASSPTGGRETQYF	TGTGCTAGCAGCCCGACAGGGGGCCGGGAGACCCAGTACTTC
.	TRBV18	.	TRBJ2-7	CASSPRIVAGSSYEQYF	TGTGCCAGCTCACCGAGAATTGTGGCAGGAAGCTCCTACGAGCAGTACTTC
.	TRBV20-1	.	TRBJ1-4	CSAGKSEKLFF	TGCAGTGCGGGAAAGAGTGAAAAACTGTTTTTT
few	TRBV29-1	.	TRBJ2-2	CSVGRRLNAGELFF	TGCAGCGTTGGGAGGCGACTTAATGCCGGGGAGCTGTTTTTT
few	TRBV5-4	.	TRBJ1-2	CASSSAATWGYTF	TGTGCCAGCAGCTCGGCAGCGACATGGGGCTACACCTTC
.	TRBV7-2	.	TRBJ2-5	CASSLITGLETQYF	TGTGCCAGCAGCTTAATCACGGGGCTAGAGACCCAGTACTTC
.	TRBV2	.	TRBJ2-1	CASRQGAYNEQFF	TGTGCCAGCAGACAGGGAGCCTACAATGAGCAGTTCTTC
.	TRBV6-1	.	TRBJ1-5	CASSEWRVADQPQHF	TGTGCCAGCAGTGAATGGAGGGTAGCGGATCAGCCCCAGCATTTT
.	TRBV5-6	.	TRBJ2-1	CASSVEGRQFF	TGTGCCAGCAGCGTAGAGGGGAGGCAGTTCTTC
.	TRBV29-1	TRBD2	TRBJ2-2	CSVGTSGNTGELFF	TGCAGCGTGGGAACTAGCGGGAACACCGGGGAGCTGTTTTTT
.	TRBV18	.	TRBJ2-6	CASSPSGSSGANVLTF	TGTGCCAGCTCACCCTCCGGGAGCTCTGGGGCCAACGTCCTGACTTTC
few	TRBV9	TRBD1	TRBJ2-3	CASSASGTGNFDTQYF	TGTGCCAGCAGCGCGTCCGGGACAGGGAATTTTGATACGCAGTATTTT
few	TRBV11-2	.	TRBJ1-5	CASSWDQPQHF	TGTGCCAGCAGCTGGGATCAGCCCCAGCATTTT
.	TRBV9	.	TRBJ1-2	CASSVENSPSGYTF	TGTGCCAGCAGCGTAGAAAACAGCCCCTCCGGCTACACCTTC
.	TRBV11-2	.	TRBJ1-6	CASRQRWDVRSPLHF	TGTGCCAGCAGACAACGCTGGGACGTACGTTCACCCCTCCACTTT
few	TRBV7-3	.	TRBJ2-2	CASSLTQSNTGELFF	TGTGCCAGCAGCTTAACACAGTCGAACACCGGGGAGCTGTTTTTT
few	TRBV27	.	TRBJ2-7	CASSASLTWDLYEQYF	TGTGCCAGCTCCGCGTCCTTAACGTGGGACCTCTACGAGCAGTACTTC
.	TRBV25-1	.	TRBJ1-2	CASSDSNGYTF	TGTGCCAGCAGTGACTCAAATGGCTACACCTTC
few	TRBV28	TRBD1	TRBJ1-2	CASRMTGDGYTF	TGTGCCAGCAGGATGACAGGGGATGGCTACACCTTC
few	TRBV5-4	.	TRBJ1-2	CASSLDRVHYGYTF	TGTGCCAGCAGCTTGGACAGGGTTCACTATGGCTACACCTTC
.	TRBV7-9	TRBD1	TRBJ1-1	CASSPQGAAEAFF	TGTGCCAGCAGCCCACAGGGGGCCGCTGAAGCTTTCTTT
few	TRBV12-5	TRBD1	TRBJ1-4	CASGPGTATTNEKLFF	TGTGCTAGTGGACCCGGGACAGCAACAACTAATGAAAAACTGTTTTTT
.	TRBV9	.	TRBJ1-4	CASSVGLAGEEKLFF	TGTGCCAGCAGCGTAGGGCTGGCAGGGGAAGAAAAACTGTTTTTT
.	TRBV7-2	.	TRBJ2-7	CASSLILYEQYF	TGTGCCAGCAGCTTAATCCTCTACGAGCAGTACTTC
few	TRBV6-5	.	TRBJ1-1	CASSYSTSSLGAFF	TGTGCCAGCAGTTACTCGACATCCTCCCTAGGAGCTTTCTTT
few	TRBV29-1	TRBD1	TRBJ1-2	CSASRQGANYGYTF	TGCAGCGCCTCCCGACAGGGCGCTAACTATGGCTACACCTTC